By proportion, the clone carrying this T cell receptor (beta chain) is medium-sized. Per the germline V gene, CDR1 is LNHDA and CDR2 is SQIVND (reference sequence). The germline V and J ends were trimmed by 5 bases and 0 bases, with 7 bases remaining between them. CDR3 length: 13 amino acids. The data were taken from a study of identifying expanded T cells in peripheral blood. Clones were sequenced by immunoSEQ multiplex PCR, and TCRdb holds only the in-frame ones, with some missing. The table shows 91,000 or so clones, with roughly 90% occurring only once. This sequence joins TRBV19 and TRBJ1-1; D not certain. The clonotype originates from a person aged 18-69 years in good health. The sequencing sample was made of blood. The CDR3 reads CASSFSMNTEAFF. As DNA, the CDR3 is TGTGCCAGTAGTTTCTCCATGAACACTGAAGCTTTCTTT.